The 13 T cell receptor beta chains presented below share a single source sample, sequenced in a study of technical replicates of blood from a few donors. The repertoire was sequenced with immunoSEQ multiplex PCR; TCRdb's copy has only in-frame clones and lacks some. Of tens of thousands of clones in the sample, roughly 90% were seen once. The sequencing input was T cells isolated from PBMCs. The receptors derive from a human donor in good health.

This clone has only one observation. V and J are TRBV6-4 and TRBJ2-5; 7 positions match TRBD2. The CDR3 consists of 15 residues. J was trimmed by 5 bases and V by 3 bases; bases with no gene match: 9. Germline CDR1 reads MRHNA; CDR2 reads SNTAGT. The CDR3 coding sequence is TGTGCCAGCAGTGAATCTAGCGGAGGGGCGGAGACCCAGTACTTC. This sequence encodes CASSESSGGAETQYF.

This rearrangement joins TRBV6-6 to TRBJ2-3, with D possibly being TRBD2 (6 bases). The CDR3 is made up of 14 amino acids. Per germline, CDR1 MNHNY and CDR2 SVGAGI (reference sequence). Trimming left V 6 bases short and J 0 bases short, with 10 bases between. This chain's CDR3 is CASSRGDSTDTQYF. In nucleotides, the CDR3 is TGTGCCAGCAGCCGCGGGGATAGCACAGATACGCAGTATTTT.

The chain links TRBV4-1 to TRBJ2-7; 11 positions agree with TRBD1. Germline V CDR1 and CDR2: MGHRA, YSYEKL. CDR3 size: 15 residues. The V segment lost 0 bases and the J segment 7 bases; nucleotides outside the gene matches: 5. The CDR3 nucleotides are TGCGCCAGCAGCCAAGATGGACAGGGGGCGAGGGAGCAGTACTTC. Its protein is CASSQDGQGAREQYF.

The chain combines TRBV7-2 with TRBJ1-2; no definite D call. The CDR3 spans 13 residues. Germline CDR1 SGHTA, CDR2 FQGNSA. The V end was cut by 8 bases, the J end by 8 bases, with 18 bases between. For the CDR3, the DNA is TGTGCCAGCGACTGGAGGGATTTAAGGGGCTACACCTTC. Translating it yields CASDWRDLRGYTF.

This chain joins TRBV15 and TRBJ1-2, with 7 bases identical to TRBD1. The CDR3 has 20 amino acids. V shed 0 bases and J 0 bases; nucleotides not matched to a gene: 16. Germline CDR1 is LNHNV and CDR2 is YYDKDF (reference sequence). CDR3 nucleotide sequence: TGTGCCACCAGCAGAGATTTTTTACTAGCCGGGACAGAGACTAACTATGGCTACACCTTC. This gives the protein CATSRDFLLAGTETNYGYTF.

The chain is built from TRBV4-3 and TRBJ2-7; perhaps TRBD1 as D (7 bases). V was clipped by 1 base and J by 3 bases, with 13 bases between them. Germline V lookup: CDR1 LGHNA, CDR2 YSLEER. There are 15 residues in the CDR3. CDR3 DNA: TGCGCCAGCAGCCAAGCCACAGGGGAGGACTACGAGCAGTACTTC. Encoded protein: CASSQATGEDYEQYF.

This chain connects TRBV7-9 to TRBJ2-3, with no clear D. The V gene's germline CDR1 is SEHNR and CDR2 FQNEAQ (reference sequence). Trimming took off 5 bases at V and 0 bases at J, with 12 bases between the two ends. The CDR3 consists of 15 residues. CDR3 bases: TGTGCCAGCAGCCGTGATATACAGAGCACAGATACGCAGTATTTT. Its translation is CASSRDIQSTDTQYF.

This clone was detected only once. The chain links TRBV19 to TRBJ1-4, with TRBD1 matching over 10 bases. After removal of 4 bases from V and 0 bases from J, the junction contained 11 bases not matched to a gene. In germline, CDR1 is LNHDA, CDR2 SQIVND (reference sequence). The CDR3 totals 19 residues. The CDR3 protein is CASSTWTGGRITTNEKLFF. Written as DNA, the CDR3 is TGTGCCAGTAGTACATGGACAGGGGGTAGAATTACAACTAATGAAAAACTGTTTTTT.

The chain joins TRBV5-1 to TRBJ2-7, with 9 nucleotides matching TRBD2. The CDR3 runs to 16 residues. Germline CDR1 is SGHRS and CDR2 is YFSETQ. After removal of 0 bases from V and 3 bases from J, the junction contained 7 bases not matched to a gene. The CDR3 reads CASSLDGGRASYEQYF. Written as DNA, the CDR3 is TGCGCCAGCAGCTTGGATGGCGGGAGGGCCAGCTACGAGCAGTACTTC.

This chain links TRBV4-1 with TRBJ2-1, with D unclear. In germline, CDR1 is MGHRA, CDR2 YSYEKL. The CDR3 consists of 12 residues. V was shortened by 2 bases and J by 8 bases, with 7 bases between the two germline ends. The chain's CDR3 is CASSQREDEQFF. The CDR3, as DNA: TGCGCCAGCAGCCAACGAGAAGATGAGCAGTTCTTC.

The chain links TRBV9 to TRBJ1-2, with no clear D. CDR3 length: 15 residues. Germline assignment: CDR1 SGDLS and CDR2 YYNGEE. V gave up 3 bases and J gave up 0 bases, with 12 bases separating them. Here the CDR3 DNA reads TGTGCCAGCAGCGACCGACAAGATGCTAACTATGGCTACACCTTC. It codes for CASSDRQDANYGYTF.

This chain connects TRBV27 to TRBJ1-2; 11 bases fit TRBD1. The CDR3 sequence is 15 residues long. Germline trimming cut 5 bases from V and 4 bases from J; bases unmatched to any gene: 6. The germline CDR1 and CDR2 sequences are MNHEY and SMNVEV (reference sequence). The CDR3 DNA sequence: TGTGCCAGCAGTGTAAGGGACAGGGGGTTCTATGGCTACACCTTC. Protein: CASSVRDRGFYGYTF.

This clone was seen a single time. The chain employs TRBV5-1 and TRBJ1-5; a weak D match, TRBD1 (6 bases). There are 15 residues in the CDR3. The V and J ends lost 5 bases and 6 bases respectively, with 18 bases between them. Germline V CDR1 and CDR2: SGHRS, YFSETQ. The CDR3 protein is CASRFSPGVGQPQHF. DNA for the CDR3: TGCGCCAGCAGGTTCTCTCCAGGGGTAGGTCAGCCCCAGCATTTT.